Presented here are 24 T cell receptor beta chains from one specimen sequenced in a study of shared clonotypes between healthy human individuals (dated by TCRdb to the early 2020s). Library preparation was by the immunoSEQ multiplex PCR assay. TCRdb limited this immuneACCESS table to in-frame rearrangements with V and J called. A share of clones is missing; checked studies link under half to unresolved V genes, and the rest is unexplained. This sample holds around 1.6 million clones; approximately 98% were observed only once. The ten largest clones represent less than 0.55% of the sample. Sequencing input: naive CD4+ T cells sorted from blood. The cell subset or site label, as the study defines it: CD45RA+ positively selected. The origin of the receptors is a man aged 25 to 40 in good health.

The chain has TRBV4-1 and TRBJ2-7; 11 bases agree with TRBD2. The CDR3 spans 17 residues. V was clipped by 4 bases and J by 4 bases; unmatched bases: 12. Germline CDR1 is MGHRA and CDR2 is YSYEKL. Here the CDR3 reads CASSLSLAGGPQYEQYF. In DNA, the CDR3 is TGCGCCAGCAGCCTTTCTTTAGCGGGAGGGCCCCAATACGAGCAGTACTTC.

This clone is a singleton in its sample. The same CDR3 also results from other DNA sequences found in this sample. The chain joins TRBV18 to TRBJ2-3; no clear D. Looked up from germline, CDR1 is KGHSH and CDR2 is LQKENI. V lost 0 bases, J lost 5 bases, and 6 bases lay in between. The CDR3 totals 13 residues. CDR3 bases: TGTGCCAGCTCACCACCGGGCGGAGATACGCAGTATTTT. Amino acids: CASSPPGGDTQYF.

The V gene is TRBV18, the J gene TRBJ2-7; 7 nucleotides match TRBD2. The CDR3 length is 16 residues. The J segment lost 2 bases and the V segment lost 0 bases, leaving 7 bases of the junction unmatched. Looked up from germline, CDR1 is KGHSH and CDR2 is LQKENI. The CDR3 loop reads CASSPPGGGPTYEQYF. CDR3 DNA: TGTGCCAGCTCACCACCGGGGGGAGGGCCCACCTACGAGCAGTACTTC.

The chain is built from TRBV10-3 and TRBJ1-5, with D perhaps matching TRBD1 (6 bases). CDR3 length equals 17 residues. Germline lookup yields CDR1 ENHRY and CDR2 SYGVKD. V was trimmed by 2 bases and J by 0 bases, leaving 14 bases between them. CDR3 residues: CAISEMETGYSNQPQHF. CDR3 nucleotides: TGTGCCATCAGTGAGATGGAGACAGGCTATAGCAATCAGCCCCAGCATTTT.

As to this clone: Germline and junction disagree at one end, which may indicate a read error. The rearrangement uses TRBV9 and TRBJ2-3, with TRBD2 matching 7 bases. The germline V gene has CDR1 SGDLS and CDR2 YYNGEE. The CDR3 contains 19 residues. The CDR3 sequence: CASSGPGLSLTRGTYTQYF. The CDR3 region has the DNA TGTGCCAGCAGCGGGCCGGGACTATCACTCACCAGAGGCACATATACGCAGTATTTT.

This chain uses TRBV7-8 with TRBJ1-1; 9 nucleotides align to TRBD1. Germline-derived CDR1 and CDR2 are SGHVS and FQNEAQ. With 0 bases clipped from V and 7 bases from J, the junction kept 3 bases outside the gene matches. The CDR3 is 14 residues long. Here the CDR3 reads CASSLAGQGNEAFF. The CDR3 coding sequence is TGTGCCAGCAGCTTAGCCGGACAGGGGAATGAAGCTTTCTTT.

CDR3 DNA: TGTGCCTGTATGGGCTACACCTTC. It translates to CACMGYTF. The chain employs TRBV6-5 and TRBJ1-2; D unresolved. CDR1 is MNHEY, CDR2 SVGAGI, per germline. The CDR3 consists of 8 residues. Deletions cut 11 bases from V and 8 bases from J, with 6 bases between.

The chain combines TRBV18 with TRBJ2-5; D gene ambiguous. The CDR3 loop spans 21 amino acids. Per germline, CDR1 KGHSH and CDR2 LQKENI. The V and J ends lost 2 bases and 1 base respectively, with 29 bases between them. CDR3 DNA sequence: TGTGCCAGCTCACCAAACAGACCAGAGGTTACACGGCCTGGGGTCCAAGAGACCCAGTACTTC. It translates to CASSPNRPEVTRPGVQETQYF.

Here the CDR3 reads CASSPSYQETQYF. CDR3 DNA: TGTGCCAGCAGTCCTTCATACCAAGAGACCCAGTACTTC. The chain links TRBV6-5 to TRBJ2-5; D uncertain. Trimming took off 5 bases at V and 0 bases at J, with 7 bases between the two ends. The CDR3 runs to 13 residues. Germline V lookup: CDR1 MNHEY, CDR2 SVGAGI.

V usage is TRBV5-1 and J usage is TRBJ1-1, with 9 positions matching TRBD1. Looked up from germline, CDR1 is SGHRS and CDR2 is YFSETQ. The J segment lost 1 base and the V segment lost 4 bases, leaving 8 bases of the junction unmatched. This CDR3 spans 16 amino acids. The CDR3 bases are TGCGCCAGCAGCCGGGACAGGGAGGTCGCGAACACTGAAGCTTTCTTT. It specifies CASSRDREVANTEAFF.

This clone was detected only once. This sequence joins TRBV28 and TRBJ2-2; 7 bases are a match to TRBD1. Germline CDR1 is MDHEN and CDR2 is SYDVKM. The CDR3 is 15 amino acids. The ends lost 5 bases at V and 6 bases at J; junction bases unmatched: 9. CDR3 in amino acids: CASSTFDRASGELFF. In DNA, the CDR3 is TGTGCCAGCAGTACATTCGACAGGGCTTCCGGGGAGCTGTTTTTT.

The chain uses TRBV7-3 and TRBJ2-2; 8 bases fit TRBD1. Germline CDR1 is SGHTA and CDR2 is FQGTGA. After removal of 4 bases from V and 4 bases from J, the junction contained 8 bases not matched to a gene. The CDR3 is 16 amino acids. CDR3 nucleotide sequence: TGTGCCAGCAGCTCACCCGGACAGGGTTCCACCGGGGAGCTGTTTTTT. Residues: CASSSPGQGSTGELFF.

This chain links TRBV5-1 with TRBJ2-1; 11 positions agree with TRBD2. Trimming at V came to 7 bases and at J to 7 bases, leaving 13 bases not matched to a gene. The CDR3 extends over 16 amino acids. Germline V gene sequence: CDR1 SGHRS, CDR2 YFSETQ. The CDR3: CASGRVAGGPQNEQFF. The CDR3 DNA sequence: TGCGCCAGCGGAAGAGTAGCGGGAGGGCCGCAGAATGAGCAGTTCTTC. Supplemented by reference TRBV5-1 and TRBJ2-1, the full variable domain reads KAGVTQTPRYLIKTRGQQVTLSCSPISGHRSVSWYQQTPGQGLQFLFEYFSETQRNKGNFPGRFSGRQFSNSRSEMNVSTLELGDSALYLCASGRVAGGPQNEQFFGPGTRLTVL.

The J gene is TRBJ1-5, the V gene TRBV28, with D hard to call. V was pared by 10 bases and J by 1 base, with 5 bases between. Per the germline V gene, CDR1 is MDHEN and CDR2 is SYDVKM. The CDR3 extends over 11 amino acids. The CDR3 bases are TGTGCCACCCGAAGCAATCAGCCCCAGCATTTT. Translated, it gives CATRSNQPQHF.

This clone appeared once. The J gene is TRBJ2-3, the V gene TRBV28; either TRBD1 or TRBD2 may fit D (5 bases each). Per germline, CDR1 MDHEN and CDR2 SYDVKM. The CDR3 is 15 residues long. V shed 6 bases and J shed 2 bases, with 15 bases lying between them. The CDR3: CASSSPGPHTDTQYF. The CDR3 DNA reads as TGTGCCAGCAGCTCCCCGGGACCGCACACAGATACGCAGTATTTT.

The rearrangement uses TRBV27 and TRBJ1-2; TRBD1 matches at 8 bases. The CDR3 runs 15 residues. V gave up 6 bases and J gave up 2 bases; unmatched junction bases: 8. Germline assignment: CDR1 MNHEY and CDR2 SMNVEV (reference sequence). The CDR3 loop reads CASSFRQGRNYGYTF. The CDR3 DNA is TGTGCCAGCAGCTTTCGACAGGGGAGGAACTATGGCTACACCTTC.

The chain recombines TRBV4-1 with TRBJ2-7; D is unresolved. CDR1 and CDR2 (germline): MGHRA, YSYEKL. V was pared by 1 base and J by 3 bases, with 7 bases between. The CDR3 extends over 13 amino acids. The CDR3 DNA reads TGCGCCAGCAGCCAAGGGGCAGGCTACGAGCAGTACTTC. This translates into CASSQGAGYEQYF.

This chain connects TRBV11-2 to TRBJ2-7; D not resolved. Germline CDR1 SGHAT, CDR2 FQNNGV. V was trimmed by 1 base and J by 0 bases, leaving 10 bases between them. The CDR3 has 15 residues. The CDR3 here is CASSLGPGGSYEQYF. For the CDR3, the DNA is TGTGCCAGCAGCTTAGGCCCAGGCGGCTCCTACGAGCAGTACTTC. The variable domain in full, completed from reference TRBV11-2 and TRBJ2-7, reads EAGVAQSPRYKIIEKRQSVAFWCNPISGHATLYWYQQILGQGPKLLIQFQNNGVVDDSQLPKDRFSAERLKGVDSTLKIQPAKLEDSAVYLCASSLGPGGSYEQYFGPGTRLTVT.

Notes on this clone: The same CDR3 arises from other DNA sequences in this sample as well. The rearrangement joins TRBV7-2 to TRBJ2-1, with 10 bases fitting TRBD2. This CDR3 is 15 amino acids long. Unmatched junction bases numbered 5, after V lost 2 bases and J lost 7 bases. Germline V gene lookup returns CDR1 SGHTA and CDR2 FQGNSA. The CDR3 DNA follows: TGTGCCAGCAGCTTACAAGCGGGAGGGCCAAATGAGCAGTTCTTC. As protein: CASSLQAGGPNEQFF. The variable domain in full, completed from reference TRBV7-2 and TRBJ2-1, reads GAGVSQSPSNKVTEKGKDVELRCDPISGHTALYWYRQSLGQGLEFLIYFQGNSAPDKSGLPSDRFSAERTGGSVSTLTIQRTQQEDSAVYLCASSLQAGGPNEQFFGPGTRLTVL.

The chain is built from TRBV5-1 and TRBJ2-5; D remains unclear. In germline, CDR1 is SGHRS, CDR2 YFSETQ. There are 15 residues in the CDR3. V was pared by 4 bases and J by 5 bases, with 18 bases between. In nucleotides, the CDR3 is TGCGCCAGCAGCGCGACCTTACTCTCCTCGGAGACCCAGTACTTC. Its protein product is CASSATLLSSETQYF.

The rearrangement links TRBV15 to TRBJ2-2; D not certain. Germline-derived CDR1 and CDR2 are LNHNV and YYDKDF (reference sequence). This CDR3 has 14 amino acids. V shed 5 bases and J shed 5 bases, with 12 bases lying between them. The CDR3 sequence is CATSYLTTTGELFF. CDR3 sequence (DNA): TGTGCCACCAGCTATCTAACGACGACCGGGGAGCTGTTTTTT.

The J gene is TRBJ1-2, the V gene TRBV7-6; TRBD1 aligns across 11 bases. J lost 4 bases, V lost 5 bases, and 6 bases had no gene match. The germline V gene encodes CDR1 SGHVS and CDR2 FNYEAQ. This CDR3 comprises 15 residues. The CDR3 coding sequence is TGTGCCAGCAGCAAAGGGACAGGGGGTGGCTATGGCTACACCTTC. Its translation is CASSKGTGGGYGYTF.

This chain joins TRBV27 and TRBJ2-5; 8 bases line up with TRBD2. Germline V gene sequence: CDR1 MNHEY, CDR2 SMNVEV (reference sequence). J lost 0 bases, V lost 1 base, and 4 bases had no gene match. The CDR3 has 16 amino acids. The DNA for the CDR3 is TGTGCCAGCAGTTTATTCGGCGGGAGGTACCAAGAGACCCAGTACTTC. Its translation is CASSLFGGRYQETQYF.

J is TRBJ2-1 and V is TRBV28; 9 nucleotides match TRBD2. Germline CDR1 and CDR2: MDHEN and SYDVKM. This CDR3 comprises 14 residues. Trimming at V came to 5 bases and at J to 4 bases, leaving 3 bases not matched to a gene. The CDR3 sequence is CASSRGLAYNEQFF. The CDR3 nucleotides read TGTGCCAGCAGTAGGGGACTAGCTTACAATGAGCAGTTCTTC.